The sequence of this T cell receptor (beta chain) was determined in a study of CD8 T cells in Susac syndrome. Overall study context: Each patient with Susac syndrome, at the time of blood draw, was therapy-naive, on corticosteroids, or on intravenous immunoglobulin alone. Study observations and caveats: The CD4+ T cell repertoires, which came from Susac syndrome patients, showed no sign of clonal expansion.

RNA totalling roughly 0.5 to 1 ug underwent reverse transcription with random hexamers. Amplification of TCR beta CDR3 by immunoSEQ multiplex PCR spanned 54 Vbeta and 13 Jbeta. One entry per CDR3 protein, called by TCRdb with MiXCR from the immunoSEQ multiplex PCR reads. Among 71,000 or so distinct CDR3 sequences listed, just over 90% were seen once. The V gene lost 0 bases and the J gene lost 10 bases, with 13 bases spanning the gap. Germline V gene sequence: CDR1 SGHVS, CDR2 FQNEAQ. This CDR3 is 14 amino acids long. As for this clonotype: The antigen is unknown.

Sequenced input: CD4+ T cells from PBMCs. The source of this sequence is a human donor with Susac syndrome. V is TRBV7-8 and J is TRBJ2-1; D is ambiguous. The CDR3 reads CASSLASRPMEQFF. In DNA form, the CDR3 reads TGTGCCAGCAGCTTAGCATCTAGACCCATGGAGCAGTTCTTC.